The subject of this entry is one T cell receptor (beta chain). The data were produced by immunoSEQ multiplex PCR, yet TCRdb's version contains in-frame clones alone and is incomplete. In the table there are roughly 70,000 clones, 65% to 85% of which are singletons. The data derive from a study of blood T cell repertoires in COVID-19. Study information: Sites across the United States, Italy and Spain contributed samples from acute and convalescent COVID-19. PBMCs, B-cell-depleted T cells, or T cells provided the cDNA or gDNA that made up the material.

The trim removed 9 bases at V and 0 bases at J, leaving 11 bases unmatched. Germline V gene sequence: CDR1 LNHDA, CDR2 SQIVND (reference sequence). The CDR3 is 17 residues long. The V and J genes are TRBV19 and TRBJ2-3; TRBD2 matches at 11 bases. Sequencing used peripheral blood. This clonotype was obtained from a man in his fifties or sixties with COVID-19, enrolled during active disease. CDR3 nucleotides: TGTGCCAGCACGCTAGCGGGGGGTTCCCCTAGCACAGATACGCAGTATTTT. This translates into CASTLAGGSPSTDTQYF. Complete variable domain (other parts from reference TRBV19 and TRBJ2-3): DGGITQSPKYLFRKEGQNVTLSCEQNLNHDAMYWYRQDPGQGLRLIYYSQIVNDFQKGDIAEGYSVSREKKESFPLTVTSAQKNPTAFYLCASTLAGGSPSTDTQYFGPGTRLTVL.